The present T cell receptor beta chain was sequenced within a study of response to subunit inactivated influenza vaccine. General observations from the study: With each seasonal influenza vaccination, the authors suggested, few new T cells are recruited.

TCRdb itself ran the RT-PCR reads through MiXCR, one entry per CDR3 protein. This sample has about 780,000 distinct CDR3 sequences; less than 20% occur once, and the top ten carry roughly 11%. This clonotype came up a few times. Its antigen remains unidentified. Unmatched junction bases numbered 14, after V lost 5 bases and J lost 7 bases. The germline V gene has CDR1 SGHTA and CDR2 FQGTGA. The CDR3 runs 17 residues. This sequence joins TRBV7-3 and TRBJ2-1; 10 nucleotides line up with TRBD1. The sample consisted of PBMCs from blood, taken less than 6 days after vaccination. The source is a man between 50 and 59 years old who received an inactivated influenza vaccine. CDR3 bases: TGTGCCAGCAGCCGCCTGCCTGGGACAGGGGTGTCGAATGAGCAGTTCTTC. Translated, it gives CASSRLPGTGVSNEQFF.